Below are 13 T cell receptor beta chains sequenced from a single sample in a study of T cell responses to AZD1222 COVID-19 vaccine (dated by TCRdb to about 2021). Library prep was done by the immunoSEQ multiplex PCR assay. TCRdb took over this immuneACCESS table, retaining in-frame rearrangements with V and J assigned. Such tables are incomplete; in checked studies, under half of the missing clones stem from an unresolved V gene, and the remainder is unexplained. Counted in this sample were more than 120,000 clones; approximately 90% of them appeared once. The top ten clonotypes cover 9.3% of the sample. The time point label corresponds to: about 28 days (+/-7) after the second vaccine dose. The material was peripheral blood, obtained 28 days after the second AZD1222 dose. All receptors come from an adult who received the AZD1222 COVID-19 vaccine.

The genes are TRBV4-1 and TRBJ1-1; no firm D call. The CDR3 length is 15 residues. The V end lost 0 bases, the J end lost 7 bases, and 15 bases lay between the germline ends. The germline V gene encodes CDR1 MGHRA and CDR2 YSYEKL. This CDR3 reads CASSQEGKSAGEAFF. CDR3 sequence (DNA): TGCGCCAGCAGCCAAGAGGGCAAATCAGCAGGTGAAGCTTTCTTT.

Here the CDR3 reads CASSQEAGGGFGYTF. DNA of the CDR3: TGTGCCAGCAGCCAAGAAGCAGGGGGGGGTTTTGGCTACACCTTC. The V call is TRBV3-1 (or the pseudogene TRBV3-2), the J call TRBJ1-2; 7 bases fit TRBD1. V lost 0 bases, J lost 7 bases, and 8 bases stayed unmatched. Germline CDR1 and CDR2: LGHDT and YNNKEL (reference sequence). CDR3 length: 15 amino acids.

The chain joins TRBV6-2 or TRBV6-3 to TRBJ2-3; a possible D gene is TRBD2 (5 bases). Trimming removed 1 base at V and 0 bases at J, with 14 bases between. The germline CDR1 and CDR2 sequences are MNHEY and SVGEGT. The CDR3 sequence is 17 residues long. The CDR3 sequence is CASSYLASGPSTDTQYF. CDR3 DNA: TGTGCCAGCAGTTACTTAGCGAGCGGCCCCAGCACAGATACGCAGTATTTT.

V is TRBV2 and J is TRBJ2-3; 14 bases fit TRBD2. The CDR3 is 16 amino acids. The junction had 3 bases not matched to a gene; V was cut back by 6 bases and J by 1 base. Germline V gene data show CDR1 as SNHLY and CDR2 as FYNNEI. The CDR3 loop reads CASRETSGRGTDTQYF. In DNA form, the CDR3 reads TGTGCCAGCAGGGAGACTAGCGGGAGGGGCACAGATACGCAGTATTTT. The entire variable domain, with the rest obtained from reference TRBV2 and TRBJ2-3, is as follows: EPEVTQTPSHQVTQMGQEVILRCVPISNHLYFYWYRQILGQKVEFLVSFYNNEISEKSEIFDDQFSVERPDGSNFTLKIRSTKLEDSAMYFCASRETSGRGTDTQYFGPGTRLTVL.

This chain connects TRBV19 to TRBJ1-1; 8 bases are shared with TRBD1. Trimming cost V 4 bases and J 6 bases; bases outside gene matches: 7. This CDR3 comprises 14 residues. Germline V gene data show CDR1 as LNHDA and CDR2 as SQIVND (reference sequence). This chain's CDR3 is CASSTYDRGPEAFF. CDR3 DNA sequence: TGTGCCAGTAGTACCTACGACAGGGGCCCTGAAGCTTTCTTT.

CDR3 in amino acids: CASSVALLGDTQYF. DNA of the CDR3: TGTGCCAGCAGCGTAGCGCTACTGGGAGATACGCAGTATTTT. The genes are TRBV9 and TRBJ2-3, with D unresolved. The CDR3 has 14 amino acids. Germline CDR1 and CDR2: SGDLS and YYNGEE. V was trimmed by 0 bases and J by 5 bases, leaving 10 bases between them.

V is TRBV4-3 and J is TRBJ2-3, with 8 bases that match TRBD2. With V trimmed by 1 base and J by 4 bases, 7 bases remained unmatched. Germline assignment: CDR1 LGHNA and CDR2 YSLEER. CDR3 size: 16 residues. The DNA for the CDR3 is TGCGCCAGCAGCCAAGCGGGCGGGGGGTTCTCAGATACGCAGTATTTT. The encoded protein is CASSQAGGGFSDTQYF.

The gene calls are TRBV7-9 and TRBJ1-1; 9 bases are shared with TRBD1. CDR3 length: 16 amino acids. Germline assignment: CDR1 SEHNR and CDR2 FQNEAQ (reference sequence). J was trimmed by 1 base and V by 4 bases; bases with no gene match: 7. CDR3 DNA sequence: TGTGCCAGCAGCTACCGGGACAGGGATCCGAACACTGAAGCTTTCTTT. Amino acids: CASSYRDRDPNTEAFF.

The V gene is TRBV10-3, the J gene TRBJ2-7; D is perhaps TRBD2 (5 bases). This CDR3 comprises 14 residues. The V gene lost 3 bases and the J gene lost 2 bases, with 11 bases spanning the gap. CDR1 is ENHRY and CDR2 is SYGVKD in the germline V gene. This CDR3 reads CAISDGVETYEQYF. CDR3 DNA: TGTGCCATCAGTGACGGGGTGGAGACCTACGAGCAGTACTTC.

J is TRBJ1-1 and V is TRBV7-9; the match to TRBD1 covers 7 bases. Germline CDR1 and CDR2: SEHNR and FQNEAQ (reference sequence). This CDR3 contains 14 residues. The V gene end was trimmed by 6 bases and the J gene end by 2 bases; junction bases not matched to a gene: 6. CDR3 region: CASRLGQPNTEAFF. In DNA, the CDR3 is TGTGCCAGCAGACTGGGACAGCCTAACACTGAAGCTTTCTTT.

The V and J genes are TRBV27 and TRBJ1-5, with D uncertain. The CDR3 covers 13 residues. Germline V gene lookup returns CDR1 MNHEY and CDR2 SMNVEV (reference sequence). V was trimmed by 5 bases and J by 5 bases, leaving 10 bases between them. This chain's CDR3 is CASSGVVDQPQHF. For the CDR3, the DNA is TGTGCCAGCAGTGGGGTCGTAGATCAGCCCCAGCATTTT.

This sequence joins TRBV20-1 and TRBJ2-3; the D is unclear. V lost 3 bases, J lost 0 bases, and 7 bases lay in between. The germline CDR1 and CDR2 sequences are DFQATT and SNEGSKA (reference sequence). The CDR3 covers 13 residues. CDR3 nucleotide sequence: TGCAGTGCTAGTACCCCTAGCACAGATACGCAGTATTTT. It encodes CSASTPSTDTQYF.

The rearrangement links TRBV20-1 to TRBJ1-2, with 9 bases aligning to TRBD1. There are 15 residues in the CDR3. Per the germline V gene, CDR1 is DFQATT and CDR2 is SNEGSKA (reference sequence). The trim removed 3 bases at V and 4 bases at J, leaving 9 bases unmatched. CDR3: CSASRAGTGSYGYTF. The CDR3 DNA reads TGCAGTGCTAGTCGCGCCGGGACAGGGTCCTATGGCTACACCTTC.